The rows below give T cell receptor beta chains drawn from one sample of a study of blood T cell repertoires in COVID-19. Clones were read by immunoSEQ multiplex PCR, and TCRdb kept only the in-frame ones, dropping some. The profile shows approximately 43,000 clones, 81% of them singletons. The sample taken for sequencing was peripheral blood. Source of these receptors: a man aged 35-49 years with active or convalescent COVID-19. Each CDR3 is given with its conserved first and last residue. The D gene is left open where the match is weak. Some rows mark clone size as missing; the rest say once, few, many or name a class of expanded clone.

v_gene: TRBV11-3; abundance: .; j_gene: TRBJ1-1; d_gene: .; CDR3nt: TGTGCCAGCAGCCGAGTCGAAGAAGCTTTCTTT; CDR3aa: CASSRVEEAFF
v_gene: TRBV4-1; abundance: .; j_gene: TRBJ1-6; d_gene: TRBD1; CDR3nt: TGCGCCAGCAGCCAAGATCAAGGCGGGACAGGGGCTTCACCCCTCCACTTT; CDR3aa: CASSQDQGGTGASPLHF
v_gene: TRBV7-3; abundance: .; j_gene: TRBJ1-1; d_gene: .; CDR3nt: TGTGCCAGCAGCTCGACAGTGAACACTGAAGCTTTCTTT; CDR3aa: CASSSTVNTEAFF
v_gene: TRBV9; abundance: .; j_gene: TRBJ2-2; d_gene: TRBD2; CDR3nt: TGTGCCAGCAGCGTAGCTTACGGGGGGACCGGGGAGCTGTTTTTT; CDR3aa: CASSVAYGGTGELFF
v_gene: TRBV7-6; abundance: .; j_gene: TRBJ1-4; d_gene: .; CDR3nt: TGTGCCAGCAGCTTAGGGACAAGGCTTAATGAAAAACTGTTTTTT; CDR3aa: CASSLGTRLNEKLFF
v_gene: TRBV7-2; abundance: few; j_gene: TRBJ2-5; d_gene: TRBD2; CDR3nt: TGTGCCAGCAGCTTAGACCTCAGGGCGGGGGGGAAGACCCAGTACTTC; CDR3aa: CASSLDLRAGGKTQYF
v_gene: TRBV27; abundance: .; j_gene: TRBJ1-3; d_gene: .; CDR3nt: TGTGCCAGCAGTCCTTATGACAGAAACACCATATATTTT; CDR3aa: CASSPYDRNTIYF
v_gene: TRBV10-3; abundance: .; j_gene: TRBJ2-7; d_gene: TRBD1; CDR3nt: TGTGCCATCAGTGAGGGTCAGGGGGAGAACGAGCAGTACTTC; CDR3aa: CAISEGQGENEQYF
v_gene: TRBV28; abundance: few; j_gene: TRBJ1-5; d_gene: TRBD1; CDR3nt: TGTGCCAGCAGTTATCTCGACAGGGATGAACAGCCCCAGCATTTT; CDR3aa: CASSYLDRDEQPQHF
v_gene: TRBV9; abundance: .; j_gene: TRBJ1-1; d_gene: .; CDR3nt: TGTGCCAGCAGCGTAGTCCAGAACACTGAAGCTTTCTTT; CDR3aa: CASSVVQNTEAFF
v_gene: TRBV19; abundance: .; j_gene: TRBJ2-3; d_gene: .; CDR3nt: TGTGCCAGTAGTAGACTAAACACAGATACGCAGTATTTT; CDR3aa: CASSRLNTDTQYF